The table lists the clone carrying this TCR beta chain with a few counts. This sample was included in a study of blood T cell repertoires in COVID-19. Study summary: There were acute and convalescent COVID-19 samples, and they came from the United States, Italy and Spain. Sources were T cells, B-cell-depleted T cells, or PBMCs; the material itself was cDNA or gDNA.

Sequencing used immunoSEQ multiplex PCR; TCRdb keeps in-frame clones, though not all of them. The sample shows about 120,000 clones, nearly 90% of them seen only once. This CDR3 comprises 14 residues. Germline assignment: CDR1 LGHNA and CDR2 YNFKEQ. The V end lost 0 bases, the J end lost 4 bases, and 9 bases lay between the germline ends. This clonotype originated in an older woman with COVID-19, enrolled during active disease. The sequenced material came from peripheral blood. The chain links TRBV4-2 to TRBJ1-2, with D possibly being TRBD1 (6 bases). CDR3: CASSQDGTPYGYTF. CDR3 DNA sequence: TGTGCCAGCAGCCAAGATGGGACACCCTATGGCTACACCTTC.